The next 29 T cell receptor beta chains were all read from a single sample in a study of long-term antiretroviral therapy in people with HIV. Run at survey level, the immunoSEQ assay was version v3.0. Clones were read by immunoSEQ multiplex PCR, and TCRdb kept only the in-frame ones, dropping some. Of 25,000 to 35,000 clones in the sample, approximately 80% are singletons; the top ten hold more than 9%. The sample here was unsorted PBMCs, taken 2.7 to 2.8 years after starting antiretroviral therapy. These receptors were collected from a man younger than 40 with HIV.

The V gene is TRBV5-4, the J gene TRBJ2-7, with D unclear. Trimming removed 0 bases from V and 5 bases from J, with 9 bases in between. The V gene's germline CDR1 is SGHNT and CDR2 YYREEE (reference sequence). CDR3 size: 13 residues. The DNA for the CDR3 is TGTGCCAGCAGCTTGGCCGCATCGCACGAGCAGTACTTC. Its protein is CASSLAASHEQYF.

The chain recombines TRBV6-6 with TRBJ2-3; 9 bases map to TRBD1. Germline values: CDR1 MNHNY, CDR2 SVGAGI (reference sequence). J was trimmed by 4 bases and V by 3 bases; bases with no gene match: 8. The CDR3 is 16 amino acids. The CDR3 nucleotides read TGTGCCAGCAGTTATTCCGGACAGGGGAGGGCAGATACGCAGTATTTT. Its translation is CASSYSGQGRADTQYF.

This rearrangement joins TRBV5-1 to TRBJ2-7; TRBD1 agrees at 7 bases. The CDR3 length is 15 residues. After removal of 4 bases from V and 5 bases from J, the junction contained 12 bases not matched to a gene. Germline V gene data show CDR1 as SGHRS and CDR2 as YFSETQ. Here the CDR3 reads CASSQDRPGVHEQYF. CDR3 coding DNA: TGCGCCAGCAGCCAGGACAGGCCAGGGGTCCACGAGCAGTACTTC.

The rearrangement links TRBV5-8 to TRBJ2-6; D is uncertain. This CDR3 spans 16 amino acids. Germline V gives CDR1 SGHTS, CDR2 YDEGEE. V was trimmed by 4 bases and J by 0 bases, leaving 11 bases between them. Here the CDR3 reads CASSPGRSSGANVLTF. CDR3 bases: TGTGCCAGCAGCCCAGGACGGAGCTCTGGGGCCAACGTCCTGACTTTC.

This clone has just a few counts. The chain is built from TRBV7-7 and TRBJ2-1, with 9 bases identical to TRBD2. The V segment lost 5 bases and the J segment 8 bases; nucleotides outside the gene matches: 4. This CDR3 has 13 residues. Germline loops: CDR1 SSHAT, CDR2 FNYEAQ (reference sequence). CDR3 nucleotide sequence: TGTGCCAGCAGCCGGACTAGCGTCCATGAGCAGTTCTTC. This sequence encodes CASSRTSVHEQFF.

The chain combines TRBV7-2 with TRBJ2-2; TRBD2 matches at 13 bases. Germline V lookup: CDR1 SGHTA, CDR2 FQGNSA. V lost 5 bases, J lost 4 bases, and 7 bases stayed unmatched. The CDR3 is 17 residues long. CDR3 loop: CASSLRTSGSVTGELFF. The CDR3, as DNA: TGTGCCAGCAGCCTCCGGACTAGCGGGAGCGTCACCGGGGAGCTGTTTTTT.

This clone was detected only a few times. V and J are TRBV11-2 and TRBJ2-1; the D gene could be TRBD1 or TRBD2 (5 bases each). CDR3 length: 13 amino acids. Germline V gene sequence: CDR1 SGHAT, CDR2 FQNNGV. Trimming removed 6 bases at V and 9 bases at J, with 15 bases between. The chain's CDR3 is CASRQAGSGEQFF. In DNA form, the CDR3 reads TGTGCCAGCAGGCAGGCAGGGAGCGGTGAGCAGTTCTTC.

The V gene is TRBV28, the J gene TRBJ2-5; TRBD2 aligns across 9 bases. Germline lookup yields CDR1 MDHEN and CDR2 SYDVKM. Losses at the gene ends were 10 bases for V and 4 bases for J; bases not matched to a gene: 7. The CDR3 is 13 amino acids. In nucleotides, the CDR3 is TGTGCCACGACTAGAGCGGGAGGAGAGACCCAGTACTTC. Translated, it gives CATTRAGGETQYF.

The CDR3 sequence: CASSEAGWIDTQYF. In DNA form, the CDR3 reads TGTGCCAGCAGTGAAGCAGGGTGGATAGATACGCAGTATTTT. The rearrangement joins TRBV6-1 to TRBJ2-3; D is undetermined. V lost 0 bases to trimming and J lost 5 bases, with 9 bases between them. This CDR3 is built from 14 residues. Germline V gene data show CDR1 as MNHNS and CDR2 as SASEGT.

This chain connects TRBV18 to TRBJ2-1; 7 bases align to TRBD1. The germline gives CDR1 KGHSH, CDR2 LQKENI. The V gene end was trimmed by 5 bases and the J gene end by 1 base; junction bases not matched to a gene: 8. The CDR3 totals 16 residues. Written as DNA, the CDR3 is TGTGCCAGCTCAGGACCCAACAGGGGTTCCTACAATGAGCAGTTCTTC. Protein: CASSGPNRGSYNEQFF. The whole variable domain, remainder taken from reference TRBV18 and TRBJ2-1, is NAGVMQNPRHLVRRRGQEARLRCSPMKGHSHVYWYRQLPEEGLKFMVYLQKENIIDESGMPKERFSAEFPKEGPSILRIQQVVRGDSAAYFCASSGPNRGSYNEQFFGPGTRLTVL.

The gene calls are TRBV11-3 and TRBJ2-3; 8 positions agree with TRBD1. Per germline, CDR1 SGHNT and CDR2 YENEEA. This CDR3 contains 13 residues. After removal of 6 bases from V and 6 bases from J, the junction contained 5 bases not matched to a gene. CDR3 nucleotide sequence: TGTGCCAGCAGTCAGACAGGGGCGGATACGCAGTATTTT. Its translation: CASSQTGADTQYF.

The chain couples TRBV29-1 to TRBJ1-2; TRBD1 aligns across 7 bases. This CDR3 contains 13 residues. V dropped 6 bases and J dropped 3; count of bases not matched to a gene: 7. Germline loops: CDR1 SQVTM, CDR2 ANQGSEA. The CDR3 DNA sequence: TGCAGCGTCACAGGGGACCGCGACTATGGCTACACCTTC. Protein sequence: CSVTGDRDYGYTF.

This chain's CDR3 is CAWRPALRGPTVHSGNTIYF. CDR3 bases: TGTGCCTGGAGACCGGCCCTTCGGGGACCGACTGTCCACTCTGGAAACACCATATATTTT. The genes are TRBV30 and TRBJ1-3; D might be TRBD1 (5 bases). CDR3 length equals 20 residues. CDR1 and CDR2 (germline): GTSNPN, SVGIG (reference sequence). The V end lost 3 bases, the J end lost 0 bases, and 27 bases lay between the germline ends.

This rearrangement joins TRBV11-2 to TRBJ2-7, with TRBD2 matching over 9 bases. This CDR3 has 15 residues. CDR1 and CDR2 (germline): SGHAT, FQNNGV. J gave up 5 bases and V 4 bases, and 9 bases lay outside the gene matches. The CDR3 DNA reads TGTGCCAGCAGCTCGAATCGCGGGAGGGGCGACGAGCAGTACTTC. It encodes CASSSNRGRGDEQYF.

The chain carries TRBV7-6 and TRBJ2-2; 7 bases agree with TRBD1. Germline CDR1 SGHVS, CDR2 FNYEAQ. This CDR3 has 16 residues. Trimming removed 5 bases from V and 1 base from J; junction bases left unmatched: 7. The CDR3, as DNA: TGTGCCAGCAGCCTAGGGGGCAGGGGGAACACCGGGGAGCTGTTTTTT. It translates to CASSLGGRGNTGELFF. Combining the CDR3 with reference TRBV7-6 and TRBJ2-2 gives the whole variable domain GAGVSQSPRYKVTKRGQDVALRCDPISGHVSLYWYRQALGQGPEFLTYFNYEAQQDKSGLPNDRFSAERPEGSISTLTIQRTEQRDSAMYRCASSLGGRGNTGELFFGEGSRLTVL.

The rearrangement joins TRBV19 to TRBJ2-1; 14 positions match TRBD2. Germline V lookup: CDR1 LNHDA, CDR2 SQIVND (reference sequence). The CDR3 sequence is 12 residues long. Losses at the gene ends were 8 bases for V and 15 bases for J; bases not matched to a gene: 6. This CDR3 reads CASGTSGGQAFF. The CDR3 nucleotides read TGTGCCAGTGGGACTAGCGGGGGACAGGCGTTCTTC.

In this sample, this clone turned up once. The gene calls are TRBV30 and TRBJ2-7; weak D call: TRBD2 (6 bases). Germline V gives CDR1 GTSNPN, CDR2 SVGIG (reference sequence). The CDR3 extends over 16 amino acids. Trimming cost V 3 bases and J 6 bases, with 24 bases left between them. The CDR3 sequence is CAWRERGGRANREQYF. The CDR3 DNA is TGTGCCTGGAGGGAAAGGGGAGGCAGGGCAAATCGCGAGCAGTACTTC.

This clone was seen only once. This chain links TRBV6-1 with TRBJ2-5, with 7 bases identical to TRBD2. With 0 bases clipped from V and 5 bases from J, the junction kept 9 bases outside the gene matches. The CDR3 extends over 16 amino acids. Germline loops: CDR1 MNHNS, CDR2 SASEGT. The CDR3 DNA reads TGTGCCAGCAGTGAAGCGGGGGGGTTGTTTCGGGAGACCCAGTACTTC. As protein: CASSEAGGLFRETQYF.

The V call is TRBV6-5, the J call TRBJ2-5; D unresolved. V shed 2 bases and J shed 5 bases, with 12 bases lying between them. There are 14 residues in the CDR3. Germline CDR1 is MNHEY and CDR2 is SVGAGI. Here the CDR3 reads CASSYMGNWETQYF. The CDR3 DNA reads TGTGCCAGCAGTTACATGGGGAATTGGGAGACCCAGTACTTC.

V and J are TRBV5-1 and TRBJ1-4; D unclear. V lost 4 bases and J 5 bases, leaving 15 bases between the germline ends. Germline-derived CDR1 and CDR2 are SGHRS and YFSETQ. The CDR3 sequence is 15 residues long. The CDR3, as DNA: TGCGCCAGCAGCGGGGTGGGGTATTCCAATGAAAAACTGTTTTTT. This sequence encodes CASSGVGYSNEKLFF.

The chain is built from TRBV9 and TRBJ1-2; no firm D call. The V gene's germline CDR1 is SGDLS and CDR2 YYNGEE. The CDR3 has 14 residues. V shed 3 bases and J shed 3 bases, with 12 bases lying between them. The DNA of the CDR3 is TGTGCCAGCAGCGGTCCGGACGGATACTATGGCTACACCTTC. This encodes CASSGPDGYYGYTF.

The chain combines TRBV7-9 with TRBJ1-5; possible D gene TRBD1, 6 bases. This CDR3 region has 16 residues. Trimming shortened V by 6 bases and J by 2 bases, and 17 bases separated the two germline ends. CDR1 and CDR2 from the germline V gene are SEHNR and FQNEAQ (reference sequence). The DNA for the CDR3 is TGTGCCAGCAGTTCAAGCGGGGACATCCGCAATCAGCCCCAGCATTTT. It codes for CASSSSGDIRNQPQHF.

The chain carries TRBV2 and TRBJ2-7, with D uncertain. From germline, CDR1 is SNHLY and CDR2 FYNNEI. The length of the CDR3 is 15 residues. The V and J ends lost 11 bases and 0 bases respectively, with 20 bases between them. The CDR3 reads CAATRAGKYSYEQYF. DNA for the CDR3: TGTGCCGCCACCCGGGCAGGCAAGTACTCCTACGAGCAGTACTTC. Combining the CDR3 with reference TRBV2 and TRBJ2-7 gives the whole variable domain EPEVTQTPSHQVTQMGQEVILRCVPISNHLYFYWYRQILGQKVEFLVSFYNNEISEKSEIFDDQFSVERPDGSNFTLKIRSTKLEDSAMYFCAATRAGKYSYEQYFGPGTRLTVT.

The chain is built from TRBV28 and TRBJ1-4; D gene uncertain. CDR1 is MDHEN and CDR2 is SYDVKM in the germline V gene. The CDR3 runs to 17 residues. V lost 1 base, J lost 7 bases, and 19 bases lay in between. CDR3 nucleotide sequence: TGTGCCAGCAGTTTATCCCTAAGAGGAGTAATTAGTGAAAAACTGTTTTTT. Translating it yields CASSLSLRGVISEKLFF.

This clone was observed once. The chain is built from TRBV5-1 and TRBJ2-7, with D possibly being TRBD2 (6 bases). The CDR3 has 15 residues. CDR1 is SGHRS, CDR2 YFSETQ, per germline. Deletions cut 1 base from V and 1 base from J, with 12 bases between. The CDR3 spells CASSLSTSGSYEQYF. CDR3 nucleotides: TGCGCCAGCAGCTTGTCTACCAGCGGGTCCTACGAGCAGTACTTC.

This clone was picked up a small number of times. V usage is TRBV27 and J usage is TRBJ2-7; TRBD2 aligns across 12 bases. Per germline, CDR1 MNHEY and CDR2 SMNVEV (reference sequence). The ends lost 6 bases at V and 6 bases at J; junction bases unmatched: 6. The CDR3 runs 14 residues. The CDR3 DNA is TGTGCCAGCAGAGAGACTAGCGGGGGATTCGAGCAGTACTTC. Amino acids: CASRETSGGFEQYF.

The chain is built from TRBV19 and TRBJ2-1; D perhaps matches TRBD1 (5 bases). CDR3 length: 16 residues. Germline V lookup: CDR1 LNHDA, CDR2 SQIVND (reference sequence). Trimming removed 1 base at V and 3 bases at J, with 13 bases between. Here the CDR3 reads CASSIANLGVYNEQFF. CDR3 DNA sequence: TGTGCCAGTAGTATAGCCAACCTAGGGGTCTACAATGAGCAGTTCTTC.

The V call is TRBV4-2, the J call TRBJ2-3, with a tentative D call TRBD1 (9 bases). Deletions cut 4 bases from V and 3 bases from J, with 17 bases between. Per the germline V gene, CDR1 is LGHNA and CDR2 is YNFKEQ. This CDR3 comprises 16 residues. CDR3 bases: TGTGCCAGCAGCCCCGGGGGGGGACAGGGAACAGATACGCAGTATTTT. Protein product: CASSPGGGQGTDTQYF.

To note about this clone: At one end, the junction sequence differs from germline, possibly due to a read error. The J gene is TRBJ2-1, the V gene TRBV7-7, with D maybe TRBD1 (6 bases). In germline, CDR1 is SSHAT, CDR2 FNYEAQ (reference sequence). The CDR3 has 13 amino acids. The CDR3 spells CASSFSQGDEQFF. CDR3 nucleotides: TGTGCTAGCAGCTTCTCACAGGGCGATGAGCAGTTCTTC.